This TCR beta chain was recovered during a study of OX40 agonist ivuxolimab in advanced cancers. Background on the study: Patients were dosed with the agonistic anti-OX40 (CD134) antibody ivuxolimab. The study, taken as a whole, reports: Among the lowest levels of clonal expansion were found in partial responders at 0.1-3.0 mg/kg.

Of note for this clone: The antigen is unknown.

Sequenced by immunoSEQ multiplex PCR; TCRdb stores in-frame clones only, minus some. The table records about 76,000 clones, approximately 86% of them present only once. The CDR3 loop spans 15 amino acids. V was cut by 3 bases and J by 8 bases, with 19 bases left in between. The germline V gene encodes CDR1 SEHNR and CDR2 FQNEAQ (reference sequence). The sample in question was CD4+ or CD8+ T cells sorted from blood, obtained in a trial of the OX40 agonist ivuxolimab. The sequence derives from an adult with an advanced solid tumor such as melanoma, head and neck, liver or kidney cancer. The chain recombines TRBV7-9 with TRBJ1-1, with a tentative D call TRBD1 (5 bases). The CDR3: CASSLGPGGRSEAFF. The CDR3 DNA reads TGTGCCAGCAGCTTGGGGCCCGGGGGGAGGTCAGAAGCTTTCTTT.